This T cell receptor (beta chain) was recovered during a study of CD8 T cells in Susac syndrome. Study-wide results and limits: Individuals included in the TCR sequencing and HLA analysis were acknowledged by the study to be relatively few in number.

Details on this clonotype: Its target is unknown.

Random hexamers primed reverse transcription of roughly 0.45 to 1 ug RNA. TCR beta CDR3 was amplified by immunoSEQ multiplex PCR. This amplification extended across 54 Vbeta and 13 Jbeta segments. MiXCR, run by TCRdb on the immunoSEQ multiplex PCR reads, gives a single entry per CDR3 protein. The sample lists some 120,000 distinct CDR3 sequences, more than 75% seen once, with 0.2% to 0.25% in the top ten. CD8+ and CD4+ T cells from blood underwent TCR beta sequencing, which was carried out in a high-throughput format. Treatment-naive patients with stable or active relapsing-remitting disease served as multiple sclerosis controls. Germline V gene sequence: CDR1 SEHNR, CDR2 FQNEAQ (reference sequence). Germline trimming cut 5 bases from V and 7 bases from J; bases unmatched to any gene: 4. The CDR3 runs 12 residues.

Sequencing used CD8+ T cells from PBMCs. The chain uses TRBV7-9 and TRBJ2-7; TRBD2 matches 8 bases. The sequence came from a human donor with multiple sclerosis. The CDR3 sequence: CASSPGGPEQYF. The CDR3 DNA follows: TGTGCCAGCAGCCCGGGGGGGCCGGAGCAGTACTTC.